These 28 T cell receptor beta chains were all obtained from the same sample, sequenced in a study of regulatory T cells in long-lasting Graves disease (dated by TCRdb to the early 2020s). The time point label corresponds to: persistent/refractory GD, antithyroid drugs over 5 years with positive TRAb. For both TCR sequencing and RNA sequencing, RNA was extracted from PBMCs using TRIzol. The receptor library was made with multiplex PCR. TCRdb records Illumina HiSeq 4000 as the sequencer. To build TCR beta libraries, CDR3 regions were amplified by Arm-PCR using iRepertoire HTBI primers. Using fastp trimming at Q25 and MiXCR clonotype assembly, TCRdb reanalyzed the public sequencing data and kept in-frame beta chains. Under each unique CDR3 protein, matching rows form one entry showing the most common genes and DNA. Here the sample has 650,000 to 850,000 distinct CDR3 sequences; approximately 29% occur a single time. The ten top clones hold about 42% of the sample.

The sequences come from peripheral blood mononuclear cells (PBMCs), collected when the disease was refractory, from a patient treated with antithyroid drugs. These receptors came from a female donor with Graves disease.

This chain links TRBV29-1 with TRBJ2-7, with a possible D match to TRBD1 (6 bases). This CDR3 contains 16 residues. V lost 0 bases and J 3 bases, leaving 18 bases between the germline ends. Germline CDR1 is SQVTM and CDR2 is ANQGSEA. This chain's CDR3 is CSVEDGWGRGDYEQYF. The CDR3 nucleotides read TGCAGCGTTGAAGATGGTTGGGGCAGGGGAGACTACGAGCAGTACTTC.

The chain couples TRBV29-1 to TRBJ1-1, with TRBD1 as a possible D gene (6 bases). V lost 7 bases and J lost 4, with 13 bases in between. The CDR3 runs 12 residues. Germline CDR1 is SQVTM and CDR2 is ANQGSEA. The CDR3 reads CSAGQSSTEAFF. CDR3 bases: TGCAGCGCCGGACAGTCCAGCACTGAAGCTTTCTTT. Full variable domain (missing parts from reference TRBV29-1 and TRBJ1-1): SAVISQKPSRDICQRGTSLTIQCQVDSQVTMMFWYRQQPGQSLTLIATANQGSEATYESGFVIDKFPISRPNLTFSTLTVSNMSPEDSSIYLCSAGQSSTEAFFGQGTRLTVV.

This clonotype was seen ten or more times. The V call is TRBV6-1, the J call TRBJ1-5; D may be TRBD1 (6 bases). Germline CDR1 is MNHNS and CDR2 is SASEGT. The CDR3 length is 15 residues. V lost 7 bases, J lost 0 bases, and 13 bases lay in between. The CDR3 protein is CASTRGAYSNQPQHF. The CDR3 bases are TGTGCCAGCACAAGGGGGGCCTATAGCAATCAGCCCCAGCATTTT.

This sequence joins TRBV29-1 and TRBJ1-1; the match to TRBD1 covers 8 bases. This CDR3 region has 14 residues. Trimming removed 1 base from V and 3 bases from J; junction bases left unmatched: 4. The V gene's germline CDR1 is SQVTM and CDR2 ANQGSEA. The CDR3 region has the DNA TGCAGCGTTGAAGTTTTCAGGGGGCACACTGAAGCTTTCTTT. Translated: CSVEVFRGHTEAFF.

The CDR3 spells CSAPWTGQETQYF. The CDR3 coding sequence is TGCAGTGCTCCTTGGACAGGACAAGAGACCCAGTACTTC. The chain is built from TRBV20-1 and TRBJ2-5, with 7 bases aligning to TRBD1. Germline lookup yields CDR1 DFQATT and CDR2 SNEGSKA (reference sequence). Germline trimming cut 5 bases from V and 2 bases from J; bases unmatched to any gene: 5. This CDR3 is 13 amino acids long.

Only a few counts were recorded for this clonotype. CDR3 region: CASSEGFSPLHF. The CDR3 DNA reads as TGTGCCAGCAGTGAAGGGTTTTCACCCCTCCACTTT. The rearrangement joins TRBV6-1 to TRBJ1-6; D not resolved. Germline lookup yields CDR1 MNHNS and CDR2 SASEGT. This CDR3 region has 12 residues. The V end was cut by 1 base, the J end by 9 bases, with 4 bases between.

J is TRBJ1-6 and V is TRBV2; 7 bases map to TRBD1. Germline V gene data show CDR1 as SNHLY and CDR2 as FYNNEI. With 6 bases clipped from V and 8 bases from J, the junction kept 22 bases outside the gene matches. The CDR3 spans 19 residues. CDR3 sequence reads: CASRLGLGGSQGVYSPLHF. Written as DNA, the CDR3 is TGTGCCAGCAGGTTAGGACTCGGCGGGAGCCAGGGGGTTTATTCACCCCTCCACTTT. Full variable domain (missing parts from reference TRBV2 and TRBJ1-6): EPEVTQTPSHQVTQMGQEVILRCVPISNHLYFYWYRQILGQKVEFLVSFYNNEISEKSEIFDDQFSVERPDGSNFTLKIRSTKLEDSAMYFCASRLGLGGSQGVYSPLHFGNGTRLTVT.

A few counts support this clonotype. This chain connects TRBV29-1 to TRBJ2-7, with D perhaps TRBD1 (5 bases). CDR3 length equals 11 residues. Germline V gene lookup returns CDR1 SQVTM and CDR2 ANQGSEA. Trimming stripped 6 bases from V and 5 bases from J, with 11 bases between. CDR3 loop: CSVDKGHEQYF. In DNA, the CDR3 is TGCAGCGTAGATAAGGGGCACGAGCAGTACTTC.

V gene TRBV19 combines with J gene TRBJ1-4; D not resolved. This CDR3 region has 13 residues. Germline values: CDR1 LNHDA, CDR2 SQIVND (reference sequence). V lost 5 bases, J lost 3 bases, and 7 bases lay in between. CDR3 loop: CASSDRANEKLFF. The CDR3 DNA sequence: TGTGCCAGTAGTGACCGGGCTAATGAAAAACTGTTTTTT.

This clonotype was found a few times. The chain joins TRBV12-3 or TRBV12-4 to TRBJ1-2; possibly TRBD1 for D (6 bases). This CDR3 contains 15 residues. V was pared by 4 bases and J by 3 bases, with 15 bases between. The CDR3 sequence: CASSSAGGRDYGYTF. CDR3 nucleotide sequence: TGTGCCAGCAGTTCGGCCGGGGGCCGGGACTATGGCTACACCTTC.

This chain joins TRBV9 and TRBJ1-6; 7 nucleotides line up with TRBD1. V shed 3 bases, J shed 4 bases, and the junction held 7 bases outside the gene matches. Germline CDR1 and CDR2: SGDLS and YYNGEE. The CDR3 runs 16 residues. CDR3 protein: CASSAGTDFYNSPLHF. The CDR3 region has the DNA TGTGCCAGCAGCGCCGGGACAGATTTTTATAATTCACCCCTCCACTTT.

The chain couples TRBV7-9 to TRBJ2-2; D perhaps matches TRBD1 (6 bases). The CDR3 length is 15 residues. The ends were cut back, 2 bases at V and 4 bases at J, with 11 bases in the middle. From germline, CDR1 is SEHNR and CDR2 FQNEAQ (reference sequence). CDR3: CASSLQGMGTGELFF. The CDR3 region has the DNA TGTGCCAGCAGCTTACAGGGGATGGGCACCGGGGAGCTGTTTTTT.

In this sample, this clonotype turned up a few times. This chain links TRBV9 with TRBJ1-2; D is unresolved. CDR1 SGDLS and CDR2 YYNGEE come from the germline V gene. The CDR3 spans 13 residues. Trimming shortened V by 1 base and J by 5 bases, and 9 bases separated the two germline ends. As DNA, the CDR3 is TGTGCCAGCAGCGTACGTCCGGAGTATGGCTACACCTTC. Protein sequence: CASSVRPEYGYTF.

This clonotype has at least ten counts. The chain combines TRBV12-3 or TRBV12-4 with TRBJ1-1, with 7 bases fitting TRBD1. The trim removed 4 bases at V and 5 bases at J, leaving 1 base unmatched. The CDR3 consists of 12 residues. The CDR3 DNA follows: TGTGCCAGCAGTTCGACAGGGACTGAAGCTTTCTTT. Translation gives CASSSTGTEAFF.

The chain is built from TRBV14 and TRBJ1-2; 10 nucleotides line up with TRBD1. Unmatched junction bases numbered 9, after V lost 5 bases and J lost 6 bases. Germline loops: CDR1 SGHDN, CDR2 FVKESK. This CDR3 region has 15 residues. In DNA, the CDR3 is TGTGCCAGCAGCGGAGAGGACAGGGGGATTAATGGCTACACCTTC. Its translation: CASSGEDRGINGYTF.

The rearrangement joins TRBV6-1 to TRBJ1-6, with a weak D call TRBD1 (6 bases). The CDR3 extends over 14 amino acids. Trimming removed 0 bases at V and 11 bases at J, with 11 bases between. Germline V gene lookup returns CDR1 MNHNS and CDR2 SASEGT. The DNA of the CDR3 is TGTGCCAGCAGTGAAGCGAGGGGACATCCACCCCTCCACTTT. Amino acids: CASSEARGHPPLHF.

J is TRBJ2-5 and V is TRBV13, with 10 positions matching TRBD2. CDR1 is PRHDT, CDR2 FYEKMQ, per germline (reference sequence). The V gene end was trimmed by 3 bases and the J gene end by 5 bases; junction bases not matched to a gene: 6. The CDR3 has 15 amino acids. This CDR3 is CASSLEVAGGETQYF. In DNA, the CDR3 is TGTGCCAGCAGCTTGGAGGTAGCGGGAGGCGAGACCCAGTACTTC.

This clonotype was counted a few times. The V gene is TRBV6-1, the J gene TRBJ2-7; D could derive from TRBD1 or TRBD2 (5 bases each). Per the germline V gene, CDR1 is MNHNS and CDR2 is SASEGT. CDR3 length: 14 amino acids. The V gene lost 6 bases and the J gene lost 5 bases, with 17 bases spanning the gap. CDR3 loop: CASSPSGANNEQYF. CDR3 in DNA: TGTGCCAGCAGCCCCTCCGGGGCAAACAACGAGCAGTACTTC.

The CDR3 DNA reads TGTGCCAGCAGGCTAAAGCCAAGAGGGGGCGCGGGCACCGGGGAGCTGTTTTTT. It translates to CASRLKPRGGAGTGELFF. V usage is TRBV7-3 and J usage is TRBJ2-2; 7 nucleotides agree with TRBD1. Trimming took 6 bases from V and 4 from J; bases not matched to a gene: 17. CDR3 length equals 18 residues. Germline V gene lookup returns CDR1 SGHTA and CDR2 FQGTGA.

The chain links TRBV5-1 to TRBJ2-7; D ambiguous. Trimming left V 0 bases short and J 2 bases short, with 21 bases between. Germline CDR1 SGHRS, CDR2 YFSETQ. The CDR3 is 18 residues long. CDR3 sequence (DNA): TGCGCCAGCAGCTTGGACAGCCCGGGCCAGCCCCAGCCCTACGAGCAGTACTTC. This gives the protein CASSLDSPGQPQPYEQYF.

There are a few counts of this clonotype. The chain joins TRBV5-1 to TRBJ2-5; D not certain. CDR3 length: 13 amino acids. Trimming cost V 0 bases and J 4 bases, with 7 bases left between them. Looked up from germline, CDR1 is SGHRS and CDR2 is YFSETQ. The CDR3 spells CASSLDTPETQYF. Written as DNA, the CDR3 is TGCGCCAGCAGCTTGGACACGCCAGAGACCCAGTACTTC.

This clonotype was found a few times. The V and J genes are TRBV28 and TRBJ2-2; 7 nucleotides line up with TRBD1. CDR1 is MDHEN, CDR2 SYDVKM, per germline. This CDR3 is 16 amino acids long. The ends lost 5 bases at V and 0 bases at J; junction bases unmatched: 6. For the CDR3, the DNA is TGTGCCAGCAGTACCCGACAGGGCTCGAACACCGGGGAGCTGTTTTTT. The encoded protein is CASSTRQGSNTGELFF.

The rearrangement joins TRBV3-1 to TRBJ2-7; no firm D call. The CDR3 loop spans 13 amino acids. Per the germline V gene, CDR1 is LGHDT and CDR2 is YNNKEL (reference sequence). V lost 4 bases and J 0 bases, leaving 7 bases between the germline ends. For the CDR3, the DNA is TGTGCCAGCAGCCGAACTCCCTCCTACGAGCAGTACTTC. This sequence encodes CASSRTPSYEQYF.

This rearrangement joins TRBV6-1 to TRBJ1-5, with 9 bases fitting TRBD1. The germline CDR1 and CDR2 sequences are MNHNS and SASEGT. The CDR3 totals 17 residues. The junction had 15 bases not matched to a gene; V was cut back by 5 bases and J by 7 bases. CDR3 nucleotides: TGTGCCAGCAGTCCAAAGAACAGGGGGCTGGATAGGCAGCCCCAGCATTTT. Protein: CASSPKNRGLDRQPQHF.

Many counts were recorded for this clonotype. The chain recombines TRBV28 with TRBJ1-4; D unclear. V lost 5 bases and J lost 11, with 21 bases in between. This CDR3 has 15 amino acids. Looked up from germline, CDR1 is MDHEN and CDR2 is SYDVKM. This chain's CDR3 is CASSPRAPRSVKLFF. CDR3 DNA sequence: TGTGCCAGCAGTCCCCGTGCCCCGCGGTCGGTGAAACTGTTTTTT.

This clonotype was seen many times. The CDR3 nucleotides read TGTGCCAGCAGCCGAATGACAGGGGGCCGATCAATTCAGCCCCAGCATTTT. Translated, it gives CASSRMTGGRSIQPQHF. The rearrangement uses TRBV12-3 or TRBV12-4 and TRBJ1-5; TRBD1 agrees at 10 bases. V lost 6 bases and J lost 6; bases outside the gene matches: 14. The length of the CDR3 is 17 residues.

This clonotype was recorded many times. V usage is TRBV6-1 and J usage is TRBJ1-5; D is uncertain. The V end lost 6 bases, the J end lost 4 bases, and 13 bases lay between the germline ends. CDR3 length equals 14 residues. Germline lookup yields CDR1 MNHNS and CDR2 SASEGT. CDR3 nucleotide sequence: TGTGCCAGCAGGGGAGAGCAGAGTAATCAGCCCCAGCATTTT. Translated, it gives CASRGEQSNQPQHF.

The V gene is TRBV9, the J gene TRBJ2-5; either TRBD1 or TRBD2 may supply D (5 bases each). The CDR3 contains 17 residues. Between the trimmed V and J ends, which lost 3 bases and 4 bases, there was a span of 22 bases. CDR1 and CDR2 (germline): SGDLS, YYNGEE. Here the CDR3 DNA reads TGTGCCAGCAGCGCCAGGGATTTGGCGGGTCTTAGAGAGACCCAGTACTTC. Its translation is CASSARDLAGLRETQYF.